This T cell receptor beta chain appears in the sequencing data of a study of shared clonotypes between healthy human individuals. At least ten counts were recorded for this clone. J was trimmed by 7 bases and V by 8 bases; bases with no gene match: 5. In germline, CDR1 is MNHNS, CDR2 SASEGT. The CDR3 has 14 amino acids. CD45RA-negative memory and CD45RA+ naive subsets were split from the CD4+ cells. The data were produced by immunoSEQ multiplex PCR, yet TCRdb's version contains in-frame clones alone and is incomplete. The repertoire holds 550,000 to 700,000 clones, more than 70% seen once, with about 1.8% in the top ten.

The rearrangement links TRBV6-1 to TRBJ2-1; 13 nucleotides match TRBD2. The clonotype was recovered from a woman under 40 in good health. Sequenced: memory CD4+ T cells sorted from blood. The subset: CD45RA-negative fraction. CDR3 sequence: CASGRTSGSNEQFF. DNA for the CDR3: TGTGCCAGCGGCCGGACTAGCGGGAGTAATGAGCAGTTCTTC.